This T cell receptor (beta chain) was sequenced during a study of T cells in Graves' hyperthyroidism and ophthalmopathy. Whole-study findings and limits: A median about 6.5 months before onset, the model predicted ophthalmopathy. Most thyroid-expanded clonotypes above 0.001 were also found in blood.

The source material, RNA transcripts, was used to amplify TCR beta CDR3 regions. The HTBI primer set was used in a first-round RT-PCR of the TCR CDR3. In TCRdb, the multiplex PCR reads were re-called with MiXCR into one record per CDR3 protein. The data show 400,000 or so distinct CDR3 sequences, roughly 15% seen once. Many counts were recorded for this clonotype. No antigen is known for it. Material: blood. This TCR derives from a woman aged 60-75 years with Graves' ophthalmopathy.

The CDR3 nucleotides read TGTGCCAGCAGCGTAGGGGGACTGGAGACCCAGTACTTC. It codes for CASSVGGLETQYF. The chain recombines TRBV9 with TRBJ2-5, with D tentatively TRBD2 (6 bases). The CDR3 is 13 amino acids. V lost 0 bases and J lost 5, with 8 bases in between. Germline lookup yields CDR1 SGDLS and CDR2 YYNGEE.